This T cell receptor beta chain was retrieved from a study of T-cell memory formation after mild COVID-19. Looking at the study overall: Most TCR clusters belonged to a single donor. Study findings and constraints: Clones that shrank (day 15 to 85) were balanced CD4/CD8, whereas later expanders leaned CD4+.

The CDR3 sequence is 12 residues long. Germline CDR1 reads DFQATT; CDR2 reads SNEGSKA (reference sequence). V was shortened by 6 bases and J by 3 bases, with 11 bases between the two germline ends. The sample holds many counts of this clonotype. Its target is not known. TCRdb re-called the 5' RACE reads through MiXCR, storing one row per CDR3 protein. In the table there are 150,000 to 200,000 distinct CDR3 sequences, under 14% of which are singletons. The genes are TRBV20-1 and TRBJ2-5; a possible D gene is TRBD2 (6 bases). The TCR sequence derives from a man younger than 35 who had mild COVID-19 (a few samples of this study predate the infection). Cell type and time point are not known. What was sequenced was PBMCs or a T cell subset sorted from them (not recorded which). CDR3 nucleotides: TGCAGTGCGAGACGGAGGGAAGAGACCCAGTACTTC. Protein sequence: CSARRREETQYF.